The 3 T cell receptor beta chains in this list originate from one sample, sequenced in a study of blood T cell repertoires in COVID-19. Sequencing used immunoSEQ multiplex PCR; TCRdb keeps in-frame clones, though not all of them. The profile shows 97,000 or so clones, approximately 84% of them singletons. The material sequenced was peripheral blood. These receptors were taken from a man aged 70-80 years with acute or convalescent COVID-19.

This chain links TRBV27 with TRBJ2-7; D possibly corresponds to TRBD2 (5 bases). The CDR3 extends over 14 amino acids. Trimming removed 3 bases from V and 4 bases from J, with 13 bases in between. The germline V gene encodes CDR1 MNHEY and CDR2 SMNVEV (reference sequence). CDR3 sequence: CASSFGLTHYEQYF. The DNA of the CDR3 is TGTGCCAGCAGTTTTGGACTTACCCATTACGAGCAGTACTTC.

This chain connects TRBV19 to TRBJ2-5; 11 positions match TRBD2. The CDR3 runs to 13 residues. The germline V gene has CDR1 LNHDA and CDR2 SQIVND (reference sequence). The V and J ends lost 6 bases and 5 bases, in that order; junction bases with no gene match: 2. The CDR3 region is CASRLAGVETQYF. CDR3 in DNA: TGTGCCAGTAGACTAGCGGGAGTTGAGACCCAGTACTTC.

The chain carries TRBV2 and TRBJ2-2, with 8 bases identical to TRBD2. Looked up from germline, CDR1 is SNHLY and CDR2 is FYNNEI. This CDR3 contains 14 residues. The J segment lost 2 bases and the V segment lost 7 bases, leaving 3 bases of the junction unmatched. CDR3 sequence reads: CASKLAENTGELFF. DNA for the CDR3: TGTGCCAGCAAACTAGCGGAAAACACCGGGGAGCTGTTTTTT.